The TCR beta chain under discussion was sequenced for a study of cytomegalovirus exposure and HLA in healthy donors. This CDR3 region has 13 residues. The germline V gene has CDR1 WSHSY and CDR2 SAAADI. Unmatched junction bases numbered 7, after V lost 7 bases and J lost 6 bases. 13 Jbeta primers and 60 Vbeta primers were used for the PCR. The repertoire was sequenced with immunoSEQ multiplex PCR; TCRdb's copy has only in-frame clones and lacks some. This sample has around 63,000 clones, with about 80% found just once. The clonotype originates from a man aged 60 to 75 in good health and CMV-seropositive. The sample taken for sequencing was PBMCs. The chain combines TRBV10-2 with TRBJ1-1; the match to TRBD1 covers 8 bases. CDR3 sequence (DNA): TGCGCCAGCAAGGACAGGGTTAAGTCTGAAGCTTTCTTT. Protein: CASKDRVKSEAFF.